This T cell receptor beta chain was identified during a study of siplizumab effects on memory and regulatory T cells. Germline loops: CDR1 LNHDA, CDR2 SQIVND (reference sequence). The CDR3 is made up of 11 amino acids. V shed 5 bases and J shed 6 bases, with 8 bases lying between them. The repertoire was sequenced with immunoSEQ multiplex PCR; TCRdb's copy has only in-frame clones and lacks some. The sample records fewer than 80,000 clones, approximately 93% being singletons. This clone was observed a single time. This clonotype was obtained from a human donor in good health. This chain connects TRBV19 to TRBJ2-7; D not certain. Sequencing was done on a sample of CD8+ T cells sorted from blood. The CDR3 nucleotides are TGTGCCAGTAGTTCCCAGGCCGAGCAGTACTTC. Its translation is CASSSQAEQYF.